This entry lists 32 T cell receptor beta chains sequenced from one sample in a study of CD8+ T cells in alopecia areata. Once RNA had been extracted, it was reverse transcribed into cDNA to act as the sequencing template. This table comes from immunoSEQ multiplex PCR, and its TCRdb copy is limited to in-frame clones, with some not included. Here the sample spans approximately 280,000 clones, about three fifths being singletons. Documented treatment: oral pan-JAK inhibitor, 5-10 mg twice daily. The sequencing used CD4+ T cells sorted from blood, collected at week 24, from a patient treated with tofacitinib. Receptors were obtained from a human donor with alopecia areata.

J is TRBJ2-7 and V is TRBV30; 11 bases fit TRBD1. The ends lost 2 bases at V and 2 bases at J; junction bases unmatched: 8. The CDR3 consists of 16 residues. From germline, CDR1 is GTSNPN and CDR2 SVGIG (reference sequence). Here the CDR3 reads CAWSPTGTGGTYEQYF. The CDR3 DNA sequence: TGTGCCTGGAGTCCTACCGGGACAGGGGGAACCTACGAGCAGTACTTC.

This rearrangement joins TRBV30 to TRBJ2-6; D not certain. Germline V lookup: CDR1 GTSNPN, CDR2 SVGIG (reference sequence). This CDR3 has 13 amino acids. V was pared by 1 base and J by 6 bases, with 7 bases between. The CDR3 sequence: CAWSALAANVLTF. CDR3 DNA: TGTGCCTGGAGTGCTTTGGCGGCCAACGTCCTGACTTTC. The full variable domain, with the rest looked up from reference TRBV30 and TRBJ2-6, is SQTIHQWPATLVQPVGSPLSLECTVEGTSNPNLYWYRQAAGRGLQLLFYSVGIGQISSEVPQNLSASRPQDRQFILSSKKLLLSDSGFYLCAWSALAANVLTFGAGSRLTVL.

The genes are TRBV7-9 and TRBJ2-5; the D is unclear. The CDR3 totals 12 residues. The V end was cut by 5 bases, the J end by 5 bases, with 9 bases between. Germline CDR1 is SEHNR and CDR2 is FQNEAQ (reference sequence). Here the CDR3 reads CASSPSGETQYF. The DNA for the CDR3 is TGTGCCAGCAGCCCTAGTGGGGAGACCCAGTACTTC. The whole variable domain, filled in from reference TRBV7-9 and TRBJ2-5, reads DTGVSQNPRHKITKRGQNVTFRCDPISEHNRLYWYRQTLGQGPEFLTYFQNEAQLEKSRLLSDRFSAERPKGSFSTLEIQRTEQGDSAMYLCASSPSGETQYFGPGTRLLVL.

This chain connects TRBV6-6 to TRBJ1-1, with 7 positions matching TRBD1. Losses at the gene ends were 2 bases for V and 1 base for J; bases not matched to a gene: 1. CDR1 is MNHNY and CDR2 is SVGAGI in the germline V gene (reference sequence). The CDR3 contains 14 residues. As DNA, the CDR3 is TGTGCCAGCAGTTACGCAGGGGGGAACACTGAAGCTTTCTTT. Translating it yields CASSYAGGNTEAFF.

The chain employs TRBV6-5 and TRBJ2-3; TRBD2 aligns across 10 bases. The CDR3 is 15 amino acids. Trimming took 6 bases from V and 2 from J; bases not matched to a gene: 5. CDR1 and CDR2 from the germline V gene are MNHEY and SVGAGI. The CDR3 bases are TGTGCCAGCAGCTTAGCGGGGGGTTACACAGATACGCAGTATTTT. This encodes CASSLAGGYTDTQYF.

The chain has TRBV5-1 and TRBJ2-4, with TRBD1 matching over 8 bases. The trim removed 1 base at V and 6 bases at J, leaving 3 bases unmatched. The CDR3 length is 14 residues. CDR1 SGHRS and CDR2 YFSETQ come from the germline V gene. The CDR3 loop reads CASSLLQGVNIQYF. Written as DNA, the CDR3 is TGCGCCAGCAGCTTGCTACAGGGGGTAAACATTCAGTACTTC.

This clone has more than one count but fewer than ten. The CDR3 loop reads CASSFSGTSVGTQYF. CDR3 DNA sequence: TGCGCCAGCAGCTTCTCCGGGACGTCTGTTGGGACCCAGTACTTC. V is TRBV5-1 and J is TRBJ2-5; D might be TRBD1 or TRBD2, each matching 5 bases. Germline V gives CDR1 SGHRS, CDR2 YFSETQ. V lost 2 bases to trimming and J lost 7 bases, with 18 bases between them. The length of the CDR3 is 15 residues.

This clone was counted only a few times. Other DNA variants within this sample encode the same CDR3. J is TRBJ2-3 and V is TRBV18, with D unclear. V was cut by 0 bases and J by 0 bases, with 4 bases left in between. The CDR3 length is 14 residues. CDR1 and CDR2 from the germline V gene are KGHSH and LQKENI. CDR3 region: CASSPPGSTDTQYF. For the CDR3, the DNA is TGTGCCAGCTCACCACCGGGAAGCACAGATACGCAGTATTTT. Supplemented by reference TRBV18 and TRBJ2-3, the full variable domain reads NAGVMQNPRHLVRRRGQEARLRCSPMKGHSHVYWYRQLPEEGLKFMVYLQKENIIDESGMPKERFSAEFPKEGPSILRIQQVVRGDSAAYFCASSPPGSTDTQYFGPGTRLTVL.

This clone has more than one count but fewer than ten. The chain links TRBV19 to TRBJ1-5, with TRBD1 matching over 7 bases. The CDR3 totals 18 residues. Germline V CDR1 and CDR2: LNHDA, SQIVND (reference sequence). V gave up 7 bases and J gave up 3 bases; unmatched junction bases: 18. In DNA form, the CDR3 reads TGTGCCAGTACCACTACCCCCAATCGACAGGGCGCCAATCAGCCCCAGCATTTT. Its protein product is CASTTTPNRQGANQPQHF.

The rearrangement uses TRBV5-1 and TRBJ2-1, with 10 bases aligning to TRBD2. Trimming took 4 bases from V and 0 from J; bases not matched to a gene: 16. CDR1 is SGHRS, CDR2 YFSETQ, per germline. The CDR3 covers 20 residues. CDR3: CASSRYSSGGSSSSYNEQFF. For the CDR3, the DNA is TGCGCCAGCAGCCGGTATTCTAGCGGGGGCTCGTCGAGCTCCTACAATGAGCAGTTCTTC.

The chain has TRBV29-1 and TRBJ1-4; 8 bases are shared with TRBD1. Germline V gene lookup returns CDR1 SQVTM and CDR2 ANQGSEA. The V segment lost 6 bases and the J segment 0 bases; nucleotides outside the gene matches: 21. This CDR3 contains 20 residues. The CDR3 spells CSVVSLAAGGLTATNEKLFF. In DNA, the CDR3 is TGCAGCGTCGTGAGCCTCGCCGCAGGGGGCTTAACTGCAACTAATGAAAAACTGTTTTTT.

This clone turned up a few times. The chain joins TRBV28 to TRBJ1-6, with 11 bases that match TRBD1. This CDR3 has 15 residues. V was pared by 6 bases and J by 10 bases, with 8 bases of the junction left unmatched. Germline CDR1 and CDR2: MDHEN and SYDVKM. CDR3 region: CASRNGQGAGSPLHF. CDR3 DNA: TGTGCCAGCAGGAACGGACAGGGGGCTGGATCACCCCTCCACTTT.

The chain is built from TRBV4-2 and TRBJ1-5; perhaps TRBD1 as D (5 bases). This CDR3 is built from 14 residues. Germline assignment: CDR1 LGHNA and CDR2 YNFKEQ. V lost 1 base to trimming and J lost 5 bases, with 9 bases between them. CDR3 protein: CASSQAQGHQPQHF. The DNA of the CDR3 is TGTGCCAGCAGCCAAGCTCAGGGTCATCAGCCCCAGCATTTT.

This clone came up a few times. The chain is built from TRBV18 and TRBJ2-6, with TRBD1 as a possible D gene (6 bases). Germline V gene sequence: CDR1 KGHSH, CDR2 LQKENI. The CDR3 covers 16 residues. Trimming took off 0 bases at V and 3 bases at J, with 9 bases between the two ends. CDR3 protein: CASSPPRGNGANVLTF. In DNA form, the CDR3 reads TGTGCCAGCTCACCACCGAGGGGGAATGGGGCCAACGTCCTGACTTTC.

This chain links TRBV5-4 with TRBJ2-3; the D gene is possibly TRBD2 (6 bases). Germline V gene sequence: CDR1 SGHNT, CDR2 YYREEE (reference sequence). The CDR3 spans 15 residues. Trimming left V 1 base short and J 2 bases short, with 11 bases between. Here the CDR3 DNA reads TGTGCCAGCAGCTTGTGGCGGGGCCCCACAGATACGCAGTATTTT. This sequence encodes CASSLWRGPTDTQYF. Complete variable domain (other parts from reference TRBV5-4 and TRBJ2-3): ETGVTQSPTHLIKTRGQQVTLRCSSQSGHNTVSWYQQALGQGPQFIFQYYREEENGRGNFPPRFSGLQFPNYSSELNVNALELDDSALYLCASSLWRGPTDTQYFGPGTRLTVL.

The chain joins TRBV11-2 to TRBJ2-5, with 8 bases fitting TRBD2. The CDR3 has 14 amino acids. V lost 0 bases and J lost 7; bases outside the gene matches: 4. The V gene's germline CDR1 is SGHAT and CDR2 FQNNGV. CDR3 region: CASSLDMAGGTQYF. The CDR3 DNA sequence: TGTGCCAGCAGCTTAGATATGGCGGGAGGGACCCAGTACTTC.

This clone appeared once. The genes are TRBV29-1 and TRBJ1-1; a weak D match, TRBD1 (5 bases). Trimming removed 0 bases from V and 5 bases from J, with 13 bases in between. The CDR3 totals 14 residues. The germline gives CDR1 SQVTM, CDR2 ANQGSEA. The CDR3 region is CSVEEIRGETEAFF. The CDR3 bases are TGCAGCGTTGAAGAGATTAGGGGAGAGACTGAAGCTTTCTTT.

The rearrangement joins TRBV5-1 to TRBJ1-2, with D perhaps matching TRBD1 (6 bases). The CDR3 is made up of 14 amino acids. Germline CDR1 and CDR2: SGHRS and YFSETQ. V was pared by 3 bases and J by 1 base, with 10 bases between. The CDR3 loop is CASSSDSLNYGYTF. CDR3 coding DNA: TGCGCCAGCAGCTCGGACAGCCTTAACTATGGCTACACCTTC.

The CDR3 DNA is TGTGCCAGCAGTGAACTTACAGGGGGCCCTTTAACCCCCTATGGCTACACCTTC. It is translated as CASSELTGGPLTPYGYTF. The chain uses TRBV6-1 and TRBJ1-2; 9 bases fit TRBD1. CDR3 length equals 18 residues. CDR1 and CDR2 (germline): MNHNS, SASEGT. J was trimmed by 4 bases and V by 2 bases; bases with no gene match: 14.

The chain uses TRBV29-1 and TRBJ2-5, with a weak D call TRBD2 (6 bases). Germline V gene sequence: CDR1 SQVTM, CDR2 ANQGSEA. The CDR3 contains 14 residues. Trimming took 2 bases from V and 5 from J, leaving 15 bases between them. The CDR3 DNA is TGCAGCGTTGAATTGAGACCGGGGAGGGAGACCCAGTACTTC. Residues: CSVELRPGRETQYF.

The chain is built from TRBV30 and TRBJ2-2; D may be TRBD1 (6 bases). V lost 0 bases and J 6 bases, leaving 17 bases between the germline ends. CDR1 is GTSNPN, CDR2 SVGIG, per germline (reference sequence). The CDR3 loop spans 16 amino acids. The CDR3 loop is CAWSVGHRVQAGELFF. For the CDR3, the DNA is TGTGCCTGGAGTGTTGGGCACAGGGTTCAGGCCGGGGAGCTGTTTTTT.

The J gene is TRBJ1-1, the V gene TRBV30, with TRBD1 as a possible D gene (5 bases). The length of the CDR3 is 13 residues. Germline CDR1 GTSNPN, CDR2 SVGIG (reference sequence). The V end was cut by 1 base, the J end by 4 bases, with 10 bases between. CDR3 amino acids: CAWSGGVVTEAFF. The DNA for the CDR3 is TGTGCCTGGAGTGGGGGGGTAGTCACTGAAGCTTTCTTT.

The CDR3 loop is CASTTLAGGQETQYF. The CDR3 DNA reads as TGTGCCAGCACCACACTAGCGGGGGGACAAGAGACCCAGTACTTC. The rearrangement uses TRBV6-5 and TRBJ2-5; the match to TRBD2 covers 12 bases. V was pared by 7 bases and J by 2 bases, with 5 bases of the junction left unmatched. The CDR3 runs 15 residues. Germline CDR1 and CDR2: MNHEY and SVGAGI.

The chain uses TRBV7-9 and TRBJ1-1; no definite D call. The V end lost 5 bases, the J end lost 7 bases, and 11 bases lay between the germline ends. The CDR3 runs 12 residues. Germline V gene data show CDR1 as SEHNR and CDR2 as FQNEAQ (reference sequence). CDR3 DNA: TGTGCCAGCAGCCGGCAGGATTTTGAAGCTTTCTTT. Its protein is CASSRQDFEAFF.

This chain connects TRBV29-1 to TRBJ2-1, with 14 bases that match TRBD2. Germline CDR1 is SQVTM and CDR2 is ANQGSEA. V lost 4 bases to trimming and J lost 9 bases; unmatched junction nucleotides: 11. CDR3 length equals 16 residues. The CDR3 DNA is TGCAGCGTTGTAGGGTATAGACTAGCGGGGGGGCGTGAGCAGTTCTTC. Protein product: CSVVGYRLAGGREQFF.

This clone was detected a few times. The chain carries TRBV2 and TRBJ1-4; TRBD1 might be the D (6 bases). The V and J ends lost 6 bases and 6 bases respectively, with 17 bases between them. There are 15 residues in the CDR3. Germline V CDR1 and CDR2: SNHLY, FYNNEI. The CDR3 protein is CASSPNREAYEKLFF. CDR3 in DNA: TGTGCCAGCAGCCCGAACAGGGAAGCTTATGAAAAACTGTTTTTT.

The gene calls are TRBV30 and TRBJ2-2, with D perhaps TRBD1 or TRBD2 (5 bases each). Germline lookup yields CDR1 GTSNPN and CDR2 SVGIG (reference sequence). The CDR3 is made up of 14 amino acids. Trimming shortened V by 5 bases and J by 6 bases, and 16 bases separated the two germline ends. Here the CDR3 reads CAWARQGEAGELFF. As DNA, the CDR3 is TGTGCCTGGGCTCGGCAGGGAGAGGCCGGGGAGCTGTTTTTT.

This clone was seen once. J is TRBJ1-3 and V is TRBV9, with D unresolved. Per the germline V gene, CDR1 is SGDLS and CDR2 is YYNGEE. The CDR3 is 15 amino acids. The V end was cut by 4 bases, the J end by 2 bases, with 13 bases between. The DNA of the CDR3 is TGTGCCAGCAGCCCTCGGCCTTTGCCTGGAAACACCATATATTTT. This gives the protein CASSPRPLPGNTIYF.

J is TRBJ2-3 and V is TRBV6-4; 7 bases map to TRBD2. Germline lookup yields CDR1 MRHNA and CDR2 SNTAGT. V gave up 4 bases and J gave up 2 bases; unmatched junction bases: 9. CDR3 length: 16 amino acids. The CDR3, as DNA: TGTGCCAGCAGTGTGGCCGGGGGAGGGAACACAGATACGCAGTATTTT. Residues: CASSVAGGGNTDTQYF.

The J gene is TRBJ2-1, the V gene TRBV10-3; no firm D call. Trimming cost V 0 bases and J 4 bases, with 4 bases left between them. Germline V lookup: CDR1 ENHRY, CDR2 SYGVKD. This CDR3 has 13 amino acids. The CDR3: CAISESRYNEQFF. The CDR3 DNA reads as TGTGCCATCAGTGAGTCAAGGTACAATGAGCAGTTCTTC.

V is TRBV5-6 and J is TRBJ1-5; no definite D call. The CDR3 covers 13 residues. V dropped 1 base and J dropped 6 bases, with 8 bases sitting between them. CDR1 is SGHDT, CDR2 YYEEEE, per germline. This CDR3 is CASSLRAGQPQHF. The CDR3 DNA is TGTGCCAGCAGCTTGAGGGCCGGTCAGCCCCAGCATTTT. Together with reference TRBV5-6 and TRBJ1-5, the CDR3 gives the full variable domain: DAGVTQSPTHLIKTRGQQVTLRCSPKSGHDTVSWYQQALGQGPQFIFQYYEEEERQRGNFPDRFSGHQFPNYSSELNVNALLLGDSALYLCASSLRAGQPQHFGDGTRLSIL.

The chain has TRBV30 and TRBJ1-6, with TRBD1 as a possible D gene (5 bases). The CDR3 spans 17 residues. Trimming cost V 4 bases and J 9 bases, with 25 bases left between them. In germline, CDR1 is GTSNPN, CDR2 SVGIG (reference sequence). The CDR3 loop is CAWKPPVQGGLGSPLHF. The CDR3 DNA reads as TGTGCCTGGAAACCCCCCGTCCAGGGAGGGTTAGGTTCACCCCTCCACTTT.